This T cell receptor beta chain comes out of a study of regulatory T cells in long-lasting Graves disease. Study-level results: TRBV28, TRBJ1-2 and TRBJ2-5 emerged as the favored segments in persistent disease. Sharing of public clonotypes was greater in persistent patients (approximately 2,700) than in new patients (around 1,000). Persistent Graves' patients showed a TCR diversity that was lower than that of newly diagnosed ones.

Documented time point: persistent/refractory GD, antithyroid drugs over 5 years with positive TRAb. RNA from PBMCs was the source of the TCR library. Patients came from an endocrinology department in Xi'an, China. With respect to this clonotype: Its antigen is not identified.

Sequencing libraries for TCR beta were prepared with iRepertoire HTBI primers and Arm-PCR of CDR3 regions. Each CDR3 protein is one row after TCRdb ran MiXCR on the multiplex PCR reads. The sample shows about 470,000 distinct CDR3 sequences, roughly 21% of them seen only once. The CDR3 has 16 amino acids. V lost 4 bases and J lost 1; bases outside the gene matches: 7. CDR1 is DFQATT, CDR2 SNEGSKA, per germline (reference sequence). Sequencing used peripheral blood mononuclear cells (PBMCs), obtained when the disease was refractory, from a patient treated with antithyroid drugs. The rearrangement joins TRBV20-1 to TRBJ2-5; 12 nucleotides align to TRBD2. This TCR was recovered from a female donor with Graves disease. The CDR3 is CSAITRLAGAQETQYF. The CDR3 DNA follows: TGCAGTGCTATTACAAGACTAGCGGGGGCCCAAGAGACCCAGTACTTC.